These 3 T cell receptor beta chains were sequenced from one sample in a study of chemoradiotherapy in HPV16-positive cancers (dated by TCRdb to 2021 to 2024). Library preparation used the immunoSEQ multiplex PCR assay. TCRdb provides this immuneACCESS table in a form limited to in-frame rearrangements. Some clones are lacking; in checked studies, under half of them reflect an unresolved V gene, and why the rest are absent is not known. In all, the sample holds a few thousand clones, and about 86% of those were seen once. The top ten clonotypes cover about a quarter of the sample. This material consisted of blood, taken from a patient who underwent chemoradiotherapy. These receptors were obtained from a human donor with HPV-associated anogenital cancer.

This chain uses TRBV19 with TRBJ1-5, with 9 bases identical to TRBD1. Germline V gene data show CDR1 as LNHDA and CDR2 as SQIVND (reference sequence). CDR3 size: 18 residues. With 6 bases clipped from V and 0 bases from J, the junction kept 12 bases outside the gene matches. The CDR3 here is CASSLAGTGSYSNQPQHF. The CDR3 nucleotides are TGTGCCAGTAGCCTAGCGGGGACAGGGTCCTATAGCAATCAGCCCCAGCATTTT.

The chain combines TRBV15 with TRBJ1-2, with D unclear. This CDR3 comprises 15 residues. V was clipped by 0 bases and J by 4 bases, with 12 bases between them. Germline CDR1 and CDR2: LNHNV and YYDKDF (reference sequence). CDR3 in amino acids: CATSRDLGLAYGYTF. CDR3 in DNA: TGTGCCACCAGCAGAGATCTCGGCCTAGCCTATGGCTACACCTTC.

This chain uses TRBV2 with TRBJ2-6; tentative D call: TRBD2 (5 bases). In germline, CDR1 is SNHLY, CDR2 FYNNEI. The V and J ends lost 3 bases and 0 bases respectively, with 6 bases between them. The CDR3 has 15 residues. CDR3 nucleotide sequence: TGTGCCAGCAGTGAGGGGAGCTCTGGGGCCAACGTCCTGACTTTC. Protein sequence: CASSEGSSGANVLTF.